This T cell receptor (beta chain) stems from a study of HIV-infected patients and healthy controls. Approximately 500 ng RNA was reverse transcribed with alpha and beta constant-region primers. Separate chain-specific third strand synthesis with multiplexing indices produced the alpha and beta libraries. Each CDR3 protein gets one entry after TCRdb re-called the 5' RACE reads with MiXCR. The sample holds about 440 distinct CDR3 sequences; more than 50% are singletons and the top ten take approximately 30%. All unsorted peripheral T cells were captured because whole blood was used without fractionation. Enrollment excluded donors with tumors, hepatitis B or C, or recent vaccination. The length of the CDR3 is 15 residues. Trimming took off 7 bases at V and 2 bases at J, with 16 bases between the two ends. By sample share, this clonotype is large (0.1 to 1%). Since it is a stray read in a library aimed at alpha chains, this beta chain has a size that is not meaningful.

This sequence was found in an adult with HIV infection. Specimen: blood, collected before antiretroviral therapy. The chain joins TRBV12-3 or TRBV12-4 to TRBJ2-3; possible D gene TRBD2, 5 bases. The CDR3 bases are TGTGCCAGCACCCCCCCGGGAATCCCCACAGATACGCAGTATTTT. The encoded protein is CASTPPGIPTDTQYF.